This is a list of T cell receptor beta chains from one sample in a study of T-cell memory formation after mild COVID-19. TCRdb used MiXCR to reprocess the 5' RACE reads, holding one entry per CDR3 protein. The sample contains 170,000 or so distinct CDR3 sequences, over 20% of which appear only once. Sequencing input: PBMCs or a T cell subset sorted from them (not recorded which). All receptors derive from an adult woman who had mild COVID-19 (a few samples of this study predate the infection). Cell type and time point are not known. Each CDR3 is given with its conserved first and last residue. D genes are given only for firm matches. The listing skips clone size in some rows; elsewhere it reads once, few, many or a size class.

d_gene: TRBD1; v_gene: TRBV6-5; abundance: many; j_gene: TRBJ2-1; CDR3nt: TGTGCCAGCATTAACGGGACAGGAACCTACAATGAGCAGTTCTTC; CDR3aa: CASINGTGTYNEQFF
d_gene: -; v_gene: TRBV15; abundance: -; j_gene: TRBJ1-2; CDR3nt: TGTGCCACCAGCAGAGATGCGTCTGGGGGTCTTGGCTATGGCTACACCTTC; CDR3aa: CATSRDASGGLGYGYTF
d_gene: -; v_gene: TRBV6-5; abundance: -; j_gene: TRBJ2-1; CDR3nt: TGTGCCAGCAGTGACGACCCCAGGCGTCTGAACAATGAGCAGTTCTTC; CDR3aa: CASSDDPRRLNNEQFF
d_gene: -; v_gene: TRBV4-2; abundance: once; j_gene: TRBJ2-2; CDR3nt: TGTGCCAGCAGCCAAGGGACAGCGACCACCGGGGAGCTGTTTTTT; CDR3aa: CASSQGTATTGELFF
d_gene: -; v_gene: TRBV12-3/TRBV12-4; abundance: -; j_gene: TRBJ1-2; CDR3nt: TGTGCCAGCAGTTTCCGGGACGGCGGCTACACCTTC; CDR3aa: CASSFRDGGYTF
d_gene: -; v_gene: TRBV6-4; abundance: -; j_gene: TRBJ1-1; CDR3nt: TGTGCCAGCAGTGTTAGCGGGACATCGAACACTGAAGCTTTCTTT; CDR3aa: CASSVSGTSNTEAFF
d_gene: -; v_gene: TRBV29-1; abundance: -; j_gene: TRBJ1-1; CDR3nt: TGCAGTACTGAGGGGTCGTGGTACACTGAAGCTTTCTTT; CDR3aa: CSTEGSWYTEAFF
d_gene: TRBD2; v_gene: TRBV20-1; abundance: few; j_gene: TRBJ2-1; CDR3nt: TGCAGTGCTAGAGCCGGGACTAGCGGGAGCGTTGAGCAGTTCTTC; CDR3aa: CSARAGTSGSVEQFF
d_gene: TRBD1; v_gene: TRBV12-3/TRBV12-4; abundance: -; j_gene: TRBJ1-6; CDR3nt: TGTGCCAGCAGCGAAACAGGGGCTTGGGTATATTCACCCCTCCACTTT; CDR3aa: CASSETGAWVYSPLHF
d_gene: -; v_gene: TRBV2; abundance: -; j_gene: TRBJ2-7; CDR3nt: TGTGCCAGCAGACCCGGGACTTTCTACGAGCAGTACTTC; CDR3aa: CASRPGTFYEQYF
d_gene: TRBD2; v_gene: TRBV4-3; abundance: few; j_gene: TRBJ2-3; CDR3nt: TGCGCCAGCAGCCAGGAGCGGGAGGGCTCTTTGCGAACAGATACGCAGTATTTT; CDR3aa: CASSQEREGSLRTDTQYF
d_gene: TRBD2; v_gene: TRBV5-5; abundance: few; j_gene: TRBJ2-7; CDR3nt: TGTGCCAGCAGCCTGGGGGGGGAGTCGGCCTACGAGCAGTACTTC; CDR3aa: CASSLGGESAYEQYF
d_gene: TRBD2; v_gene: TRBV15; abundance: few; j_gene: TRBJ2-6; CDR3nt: TGTGCCACCAGCAGAGATAGCGGGGTTGGGGCCAACGTCCTGACTTTC; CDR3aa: CATSRDSGVGANVLTF
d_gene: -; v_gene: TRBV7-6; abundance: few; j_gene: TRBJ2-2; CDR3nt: TGTGCCAGCAGCCCCCCCGGCAGGCCCGGGGAGCTGTTTTTT; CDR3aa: CASSPPGRPGELFF
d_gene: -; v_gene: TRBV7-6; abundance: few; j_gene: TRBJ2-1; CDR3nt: TGTGCCAGCACCCCGAGGGGGGCCCAGAATGAGCAGTTCTTC; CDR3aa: CASTPRGAQNEQFF
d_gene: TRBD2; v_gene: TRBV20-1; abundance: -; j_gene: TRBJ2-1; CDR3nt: TGCAGTGCTGGATACTGGCGGGAGGCCACATGGAGCTCCTACAATGAGCAGTTCTTC; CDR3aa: CSAGYWREATWSSYNEQFF
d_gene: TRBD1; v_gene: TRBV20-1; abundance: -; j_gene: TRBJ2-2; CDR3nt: TGCAGTGCCAGGACAGGGGATTACACCGGGGAGCTGTTTTTT; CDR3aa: CSARTGDYTGELFF
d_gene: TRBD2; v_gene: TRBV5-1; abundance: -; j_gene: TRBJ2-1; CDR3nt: TGCGCCAGCAGGGCGGGGGTACCCTACAATGAGCAGTTCTTC; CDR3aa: CASRAGVPYNEQFF
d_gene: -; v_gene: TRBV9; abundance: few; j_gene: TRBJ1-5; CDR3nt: TGTGCCAGCAGCGTAGGGGGGGGGTACAATCAGCCCCAGCATTTT; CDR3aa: CASSVGGGYNQPQHF
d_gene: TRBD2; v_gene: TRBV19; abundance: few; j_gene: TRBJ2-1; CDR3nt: TGTGCCAGTAGTCCCGGACTAGCCTATGAGCAGTTCTTC; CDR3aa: CASSPGLAYEQFF
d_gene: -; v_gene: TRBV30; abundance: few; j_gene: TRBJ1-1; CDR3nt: TGTGCCTGCCTGAAGGTCCCAGGGGCTGAAGCTTTCTTT; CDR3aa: CACLKVPGAEAFF
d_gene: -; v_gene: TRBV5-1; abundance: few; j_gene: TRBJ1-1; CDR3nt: TGCGCCAGTGGGGTTTTACAGGGACGGGACACTGAAGCTTTCTTT; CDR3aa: CASGVLQGRDTEAFF
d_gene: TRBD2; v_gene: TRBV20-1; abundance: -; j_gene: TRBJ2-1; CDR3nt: TGCAGTGCTAGAGATCACGCTAGCGGGGTCTACAATGAGCAGTTCTTC; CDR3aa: CSARDHASGVYNEQFF
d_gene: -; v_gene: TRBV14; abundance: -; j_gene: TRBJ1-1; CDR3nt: TGTGCCAGCAGCCAAGATTCTTTGGGGGCTGAAGCTTTCTTT; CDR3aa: CASSQDSLGAEAFF
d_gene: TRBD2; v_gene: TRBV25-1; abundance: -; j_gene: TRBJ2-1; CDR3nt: TGTGCCAGCAGTGACGGTAGTAGCGGGAATCCAAATGAGCAGTTCTTC; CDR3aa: CASSDGSSGNPNEQFF
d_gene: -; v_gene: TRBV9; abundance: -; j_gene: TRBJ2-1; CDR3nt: TGTGCCAGCAGCGTACGTGTAGGGACCTACAATGAGCAGTTCTTC; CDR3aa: CASSVRVGTYNEQFF
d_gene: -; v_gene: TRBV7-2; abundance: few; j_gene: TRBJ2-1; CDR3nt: TGTGCCAGCAGCCTCACTGACGGGGAGAGCTCCTACAATGAGCAGTTCTTC; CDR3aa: CASSLTDGESSYNEQFF
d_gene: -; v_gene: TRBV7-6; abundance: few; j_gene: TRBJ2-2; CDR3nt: TGTGCCAGCAGCTTGGAGGGGGCCCTGAACACCGGGGAGCTGTTTTTT; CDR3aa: CASSLEGALNTGELFF
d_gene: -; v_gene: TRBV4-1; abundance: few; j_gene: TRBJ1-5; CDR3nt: TGCGCCAGCAGCCAAGGGAAGGGACAGCCCCAGCATTTT; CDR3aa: CASSQGKGQPQHF
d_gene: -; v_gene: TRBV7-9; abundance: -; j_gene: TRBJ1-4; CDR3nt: TGTGCCAGCAGCCACACCTCGTGGAATGAAAAACTGTTTTTT; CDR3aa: CASSHTSWNEKLFF
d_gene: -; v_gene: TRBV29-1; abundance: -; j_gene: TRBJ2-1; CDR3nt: TGCAGCGCGTCTAACGCAGTAAATGAGCAGTTCTTC; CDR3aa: CSASNAVNEQFF